Presented here are 30 T cell receptor beta chains from one specimen sequenced in a study of CD8+CD57+ T cells in acquired aplastic anemia. Genomic DNA served as template for TCR beta VDJ and CDR3 profiling. TCRdb called the reads again in MiXCR, with one record for every CDR3 protein. The sample has about 220,000 distinct CDR3 sequences, around 32% seen once; the top ten hold roughly 1.1%. The specimen was sorted CD4+, CD8+, or CD8+CD57+ T cells (not recorded which) from PBMCs. The source is a human donor in good health, serving as a control.

This clonotype was picked up many times. The rearrangement links TRBV6-6 to TRBJ1-3; no reliable D call. The germline CDR1 and CDR2 sequences are MNHNY and SVGAGI (reference sequence). CDR3 length: 13 residues. Trimming stripped 2 bases from V and 3 bases from J, with 5 bases between. The CDR3 sequence is CASSYHSGNTIYF. For the CDR3, the DNA is TGTGCCAGCAGTTACCACAGTGGAAACACCATATATTTT.

This chain uses TRBV30 with TRBJ2-5; possible D gene TRBD2, 7 bases. CDR1 GTSNPN and CDR2 SVGIG come from the germline V gene (reference sequence). The CDR3 sequence is 15 residues long. Trimming took 1 base from V and 5 from J, leaving 17 bases between them. The CDR3 reads CAWSAVGGERETQYF. The CDR3 nucleotides are TGTGCCTGGAGTGCGGTAGGGGGGGAAAGGGAGACCCAGTACTTC.

J is TRBJ2-7 and V is TRBV15; the D gene is possibly TRBD1 (5 bases). Between the trimmed V and J ends, which lost 1 base and 6 bases, there was a span of 13 bases. The CDR3 loop spans 14 amino acids. CDR1 is LNHNV and CDR2 is YYDKDF in the germline V gene (reference sequence). The chain's CDR3 is CATSRAVQGSEQYF. CDR3 DNA sequence: TGTGCCACCAGCAGAGCCGTGCAGGGATCCGAGCAGTACTTC.

The table lists this clonotype with a few counts. Germline is not matched at one junction end, which may reflect a read error. The CDR3 here is CASSYRGKVDGDNERFF. The DNA for the CDR3 is TGTGCCAGCAGCTATCGGGGGAAGGTCGATGGCGACAATGAGCGGTTCTTC. The V gene is TRBV11-2, the J gene TRBJ2-1, with D possibly matching TRBD2 (6 bases). CDR1 and CDR2 (germline): SGHAT, FQNNGV. The CDR3 runs to 17 residues.

About this clonotype: Since a much larger clone is just one base distant, this may be a read error. J is TRBJ2-6 and V is TRBV11-1; 9 bases align to TRBD1. The CDR3 sequence is 18 residues long. V dropped 5 bases and J dropped 0; count of bases not matched to a gene: 8. Germline CDR1 is SGHAT and CDR2 is FQDESV (reference sequence). CDR3 sequence reads: CASSVGTGRISGANVLTF. As DNA, the CDR3 is TGTGCCAGCAGCGTCGGGACAGGGCGAATCTCTGGGGCCAACGTCCTGACTTTC.

This clonotype was detected ten times or more. V and J are TRBV6-1 and TRBJ1-3, with D perhaps matching TRBD1 (5 bases). V gave up 2 bases and J gave up 5 bases, with 7 bases separating them. The CDR3 spans 13 residues. Germline loops: CDR1 MNHNS, CDR2 SASEGT. CDR3 protein: CASSEQGRNTIYF. DNA for the CDR3: TGTGCCAGCAGTGAACAGGGACGAAACACCATATATTTT.

This clonotype came up once. With a much larger clone just one base away, this may be a read error. CDR3 nucleotide sequence: TGTGCCATCAGGTGGACAGGTAGTACCTACGAGCAGTACTTC. It specifies CAIRWTGSTYEQYF. J is TRBJ2-7 and V is TRBV10-3, with 7 bases identical to TRBD1. The V and J ends lost 6 bases and 2 bases, in that order; junction bases with no gene match: 7. Germline V lookup: CDR1 ENHRY, CDR2 SYGVKD. CDR3 length equals 14 residues.

This clonotype was counted many times. This chain connects TRBV2 to TRBJ2-5; 7 bases agree with TRBD2. This CDR3 region has 13 residues. V dropped 6 bases and J dropped 5; count of bases not matched to a gene: 6. Germline loops: CDR1 SNHLY, CDR2 FYNNEI. The chain's CDR3 is CASRKDGGETQYF. The DNA for the CDR3 is TGTGCCAGCAGAAAAGACGGGGGGGAGACCCAGTACTTC.

This clonotype was seen ten or more times. The chain carries TRBV19 and TRBJ2-3, with D possibly matching TRBD1 (5 bases). Germline V lookup: CDR1 LNHDA, CDR2 SQIVND (reference sequence). The V gene lost 3 bases and the J gene lost 4 bases, with 14 bases spanning the gap. The CDR3 has 15 amino acids. The CDR3 nucleotides read TGTGCCAGTAGTATTAGCAGGGCTAGGTCAGATACGCAGTATTTT. It yields the protein CASSISRARSDTQYF.

This clonotype was detected a few times. The chain joins TRBV5-1 to TRBJ2-1; D tentatively fits TRBD1 or TRBD2 (6 bases each). The CDR3 extends over 15 amino acids. Germline loops: CDR1 SGHRS, CDR2 YFSETQ. Trimming removed 4 bases at V and 2 bases at J, with 13 bases between. Here the CDR3 reads CASSNLGGTYNEQFF. The CDR3 nucleotides are TGCGCCAGCAGCAACCTCGGGGGCACCTACAATGAGCAGTTCTTC.

This clonotype appeared a few times. The V gene is TRBV4-2, the J gene TRBJ2-4; 11 positions agree with TRBD1. The CDR3 totals 16 residues. After removal of 5 bases from V and 3 bases from J, the junction contained 6 bases not matched to a gene. Germline-derived CDR1 and CDR2 are LGHNA and YNFKEQ. The CDR3 sequence is CASSNGQGAVKNIQYF. In DNA, the CDR3 is TGTGCCAGCAGCAACGGACAGGGGGCAGTCAAAAACATTCAGTACTTC.

The V and J genes are TRBV30 and TRBJ1-1; TRBD1 is a possible D gene (5 bases). The CDR3 totals 12 residues. Germline lookup yields CDR1 GTSNPN and CDR2 SVGIG (reference sequence). Trimming stripped 5 bases from V and 3 bases from J, with 10 bases between. DNA for the CDR3: TGTGCCTGGGGCCAGGGATACACTGAAGCTTTCTTT. Protein product: CAWGQGYTEAFF.

Many counts were recorded for this clonotype. The chain joins TRBV10-1 to TRBJ2-3, with unresolved D. The germline CDR1 and CDR2 sequences are WNHNN and SYGVQD (reference sequence). The CDR3 covers 15 residues. Trimming stripped 2 bases from V and 0 bases from J, with 9 bases between. CDR3 DNA sequence: TGCGCCAGCAGTGAGAAGGCCACAAGCACAGATACGCAGTATTTT. Protein sequence: CASSEKATSTDTQYF.

This clonotype was seen only a few times. The genes are TRBV5-1 and TRBJ2-2; no clear D. The CDR3 is 15 residues long. From germline, CDR1 is SGHRS and CDR2 YFSETQ. V was pared by 3 bases and J by 5 bases, with 14 bases between. CDR3 in DNA: TGCGCCAGCAGCTCGGGTCCCCTGGGGACCGGGGAGCTGTTTTTT. It is translated as CASSSGPLGTGELFF.

This clonotype was seen ten or more times. The chain links TRBV12-3 or TRBV12-4 to TRBJ2-6; D call uncertain. The CDR3 spans 15 residues. The germline V and J ends were trimmed by 3 bases and 1 base, with 7 bases remaining between them. This CDR3 is CASSFSTSGANVLTF. In nucleotides, the CDR3 is TGTGCCAGCAGTTTTTCGACATCTGGGGCCAACGTCCTGACTTTC.

This clonotype has a count of ten or more. The chain has TRBV19 and TRBJ1-2, with no clear D. V dropped 3 bases and J dropped 4 bases, with 6 bases sitting between them. The CDR3 extends over 12 amino acids. Germline-derived CDR1 and CDR2 are LNHDA and SQIVND (reference sequence). The CDR3 loop is CASSIWGYGYTF. CDR3 coding DNA: TGTGCCAGTAGTATCTGGGGCTATGGCTACACCTTC. The variable domain in full, with the rest retrieved from reference TRBV19 and TRBJ1-2, is DGGITQSPKYLFRKEGQNVTLSCEQNLNHDAMYWYRQDPGQGLRLIYYSQIVNDFQKGDIAEGYSVSREKKESFPLTVTSAQKNPTAFYLCASSIWGYGYTFGSGTRLTVV.

The chain uses TRBV5-5 and TRBJ2-1, with D possibly being TRBD2 (6 bases). V was pared by 2 bases and J by 5 bases, with 14 bases between. Germline loops: CDR1 SGHKS, CDR2 YYEKEE (reference sequence). The CDR3 contains 15 residues. The CDR3 here is CASSFGAGNDNEQFF. CDR3 sequence (DNA): TGTGCCAGCAGCTTTGGAGCGGGTAACGACAATGAGCAGTTCTTC.

By its share, this clonotype is medium-sized. The chain has TRBV10-1 and TRBJ2-1; 7 nucleotides match TRBD2. V lost 3 bases to trimming and J lost 4 bases; unmatched junction nucleotides: 6. This CDR3 comprises 15 residues. Germline V lookup: CDR1 WNHNN, CDR2 SYGVQD (reference sequence). The CDR3 DNA is TGCGCCAGCAGTGATTCGGCTAGCGGATACAATGAGCAGTTCTTC. Protein: CASSDSASGYNEQFF.

This chain connects TRBV29-1 to TRBJ1-3; D is unresolved. The CDR3 loop spans 12 amino acids. The V gene's germline CDR1 is SQVTM and CDR2 ANQGSEA. V lost 7 bases and J 1 base, leaving 8 bases between the germline ends. The CDR3 is CSGKTSGNTIYF. CDR3 sequence (DNA): TGCAGCGGGAAGACTTCTGGAAACACCATATATTTT.

Turning to this clonotype: A much larger clonotype is one base distant, so this may be a read error. The chain employs TRBV4-1 and TRBJ2-7; 9 bases line up with TRBD2. There are 15 residues in the CDR3. Germline V lookup: CDR1 MGHRA, CDR2 YSYEKL. J gave up 4 bases and V 2 bases, and 6 bases lay outside the gene matches. The CDR3 reads CASSQPASGTYEQYF. As DNA, the CDR3 is TGCGCCAGCAGCCAACCGGCTAGCGGGACTTACGAGCAGTACTTC.

This clonotype was seen repeatedly, ten times or more. This chain joins TRBV19 and TRBJ1-1, with D maybe TRBD1 (5 bases). This CDR3 has 14 residues. The germline gives CDR1 LNHDA, CDR2 SQIVND (reference sequence). Trimming left V 5 bases short and J 5 bases short, with 15 bases between. The CDR3 DNA follows: TGTGCCAGTAGTGCTGGGGCCCTGAGAACTGAAGCTTTCTTT. It codes for CASSAGALRTEAFF.

The chain carries TRBV7-9 and TRBJ2-7, with D unclear. Germline loops: CDR1 SEHNR, CDR2 FQNEAQ (reference sequence). The CDR3 is made up of 12 amino acids. V was trimmed by 6 bases and J by 7 bases, leaving 13 bases between them. CDR3 sequence (DNA): TGTGCCAGCAGGCGGATCACAGAGGAGCAGTACTTC. Translation gives CASRRITEEQYF.

About this clonotype itself: Its ends do not fully match the called genes, so a read error is possible. The chain is built from TRBV2 and TRBJ2-7, with 7 nucleotides matching TRBD2. This CDR3 region has 15 residues. Per germline, CDR1 SNHLY and CDR2 FYNNEI. The CDR3 protein is CASSDQGGSAYEQCF. The CDR3 DNA sequence: TGTGCCAGCAGTGATCAGGGCGGGAGTGCCTACGAGCAGTGCTTC.

There are many counts of this clonotype. The chain's CDR3 is CASSTRSDTQYF. DNA for the CDR3: TGCGCCAGCAGCACGAGGTCAGATACGCAGTATTTT. The V and J genes are TRBV5-1 and TRBJ2-3; D is unresolved. Germline V gives CDR1 SGHRS, CDR2 YFSETQ. V was cut by 4 bases and J by 4 bases, with 7 bases left in between. The CDR3 is made up of 12 amino acids.

The chain employs TRBV5-1 and TRBJ1-6; no clear D gene. Trimming removed 1 base at V and 7 bases at J, with 12 bases between. CDR3 length: 15 residues. In germline, CDR1 is SGHRS, CDR2 YFSETQ. The CDR3 protein is CASSLSGHGNSPLHF. The CDR3 DNA is TGCGCCAGCAGCTTGAGTGGGCACGGGAATTCACCCCTCCACTTT.

This clonotype has just a few counts. The chain links TRBV11-2 to TRBJ2-7; tentative D call: TRBD1 (7 bases). This CDR3 comprises 15 residues. Trimming took off 3 bases at V and 5 bases at J, with 17 bases between the two ends. The V gene's germline CDR1 is SGHAT and CDR2 FQNNGV. CDR3: CASSLGGGGGDEQYF. The DNA of the CDR3 is TGTGCCAGCAGCTTGGGGGGAGGAGGGGGCGACGAGCAGTACTTC.

The chain carries TRBV10-3 and TRBJ2-5; 9 positions match TRBD2. The CDR3 loop spans 16 amino acids. Unmatched junction bases numbered 9, after V lost 3 bases and J lost 4 bases. CDR1 is ENHRY, CDR2 SYGVKD, per germline. DNA for the CDR3: TGTGCCATCAGTGACGCGACTAGCGGAAAGGGAGAGACCCAGTACTTC. Its protein is CAISDATSGKGETQYF.

About this clonotype: Since a much larger clone is just one base distant, this may be a read error. The chain employs TRBV24-1 and TRBJ2-1; 16 bases are a match to TRBD2. J lost 8 bases, V lost 5 bases, and 17 bases had no gene match. The CDR3 has 20 amino acids. The germline gives CDR1 KGHDR, CDR2 SFDVKD. The CDR3 DNA follows: TGTGCCACCAGTGGCTATACGGGACTAGCGGGAGGGCCGGTGGCCGATGAGCAGTTCTTC. Its protein product is CATSGYTGLAGGPVADEQFF.

This clonotype was detected many times. V gene TRBV7-9 combines with J gene TRBJ2-1; D remains ambiguous. Per germline, CDR1 SEHNR and CDR2 FQNEAQ (reference sequence). V was clipped by 1 base and J by 4 bases, with 5 bases between them. This CDR3 contains 13 residues. The CDR3 loop is CASSLDSYNEQFF. CDR3 DNA: TGTGCCAGCAGCTTAGACAGTTACAATGAGCAGTTCTTC. The variable domain in full, completed from reference TRBV7-9 and TRBJ2-1, reads DTGVSQNPRHKITKRGQNVTFRCDPISEHNRLYWYRQTLGQGPEFLTYFQNEAQLEKSRLLSDRFSAERPKGSFSTLEIQRTEQGDSAMYLCASSLDSYNEQFFGPGTRLTVL.

The table lists this clonotype with many counts. The chain recombines TRBV7-9 with TRBJ2-7, with 9 bases fitting TRBD2. The CDR3 runs to 16 residues. CDR1 SEHNR and CDR2 FQNEAQ come from the germline V gene (reference sequence). Trimming took 0 bases from V and 2 from J; bases not matched to a gene: 5. CDR3 bases: TGTGCCAGCAGCTTAGCGGTAGCTAGCGGGACCTACGAGCAGTACTTC. Its translation is CASSLAVASGTYEQYF.